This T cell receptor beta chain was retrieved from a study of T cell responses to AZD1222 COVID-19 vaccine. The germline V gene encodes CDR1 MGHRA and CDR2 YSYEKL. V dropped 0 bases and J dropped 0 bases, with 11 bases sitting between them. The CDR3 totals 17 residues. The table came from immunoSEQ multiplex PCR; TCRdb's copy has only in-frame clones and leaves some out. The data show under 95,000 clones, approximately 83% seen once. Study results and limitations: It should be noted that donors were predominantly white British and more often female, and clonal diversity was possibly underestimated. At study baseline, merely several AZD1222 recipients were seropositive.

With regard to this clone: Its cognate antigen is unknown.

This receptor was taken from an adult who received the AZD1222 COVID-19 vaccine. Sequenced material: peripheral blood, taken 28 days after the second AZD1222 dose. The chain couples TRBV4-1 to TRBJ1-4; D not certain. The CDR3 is CASSQDPPTPTNEKLFF. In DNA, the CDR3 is TGCGCCAGCAGCCAAGATCCCCCTACACCAACTAATGAAAAACTGTTTTTT.